This section outlines one T cell receptor beta chain sequence together with its context. What it binds is not known. This record belongs to a study of human thymus T cells. Corrective cardiac operations yielded the resected thymus tissue. All donors were healthy Finnish infants who were undergoing corrective surgery to treat congenital heart defects. Unmatched junction bases numbered 10, after V lost 2 bases and J lost 8 bases. This CDR3 is 16 amino acids long. Germline CDR1 reads SEHNR; CDR2 reads FQNEAQ (reference sequence). Clones were sequenced by immunoSEQ multiplex PCR, and TCRdb holds only the in-frame ones, with some missing. Here the sample spans roughly 130,000 clones, approximately 96% being singletons. Whole-study findings and limits: Seemingly biased V and J gene usage marked thymic and blood repertoires. Related research reported highly overlapping thymic repertoires among unrelated individuals.

The receptor's source is a boy in the first two years of life with a congenital heart defect but otherwise immunologically healthy. The sample comprised thymus tissue. The chain is built from TRBV7-9 and TRBJ2-1; 9 nucleotides line up with TRBD2. CDR3 amino acids: CASSLTAGGPIHEQFF. DNA for the CDR3: TGTGCCAGCAGCTTAACTGCGGGGGGGCCTATCCATGAGCAGTTCTTC.